At least ten counts were recorded for the clone carrying this T cell receptor (beta chain). Its antigen is unknown. The V end was cut by 5 bases, the J end by 0 bases, with 7 bases between. Germline V gene lookup returns CDR1 MNHNS and CDR2 SASEGT. The length of the CDR3 is 14 residues. The data were taken from a study of T cells in Graves' hyperthyroidism and ophthalmopathy. Findings and caveats of the study: Ophthalmopathy could be told apart from stable hyperthyroidism with a 13 V-J model.

Diagnosis rested on symptoms, serum thyroxine and TRAb, thyroid ultrasound, and orbital computed tomography. PBMCs stemmed from under 11 ml fresh peripheral blood. Researchers amplified the TCR beta CDR3 regions from RNA transcripts. Using the HTBI primer set, a first-round RT-PCR was run on the TCR CDR3. Each CDR3 protein is one row after TCRdb ran MiXCR on the multiplex PCR reads. The table shows more than 450,000 distinct CDR3 sequences, with 12% to 15% occurring only once. This receptor was taken from a woman aged 40 to 49 with Graves' hyperthyroidism. This chain connects TRBV6-1 to TRBJ1-4, with D hard to call. The specimen sequenced was blood. CDR3 residues: CASSPDSTNEKLFF. CDR3 coding DNA: TGTGCCAGCAGTCCGGACTCAACTAATGAAAAACTGTTTTTT.